The T cell receptor beta chain described here comes from a study of shared clonotypes between healthy human individuals. About the research overall: Researchers assigned three CD4 naive, three CD4 memory, two CD8 naive and one CD8 memory plate to each donor. Study-wide results and caveats: Estimated richness values were generally larger in naive subsets than in memory subsets. Generation of non-shared clonotypes was less probable than generation of clonotypes shared by all four donors.

The method was immunoSEQ multiplex PCR; TCRdb's version includes in-frame clones alone and lacks a portion of them. Among millions of clones listed, about 92% were seen once. This clone showed up just once. Its antigen is unidentified. The sample consisted of naive CD4+ T cells sorted from blood. The subset was: CD45RA+ positively selected. This TCR was sampled from a man younger than 30 in good health.

The chain's CDR3 is CASSRTTSGSSYEQFF. CDR3 DNA sequence: TGTGCCAGTAGTAGGACGACTAGCGGGAGTAGCTATGAGCAGTTCTTC. The rearrangement uses TRBV19 and TRBJ2-1; TRBD2 agrees at 12 bases. Trimming cost V 4 bases and J 8 bases; bases outside gene matches: 9. Germline V gene lookup returns CDR1 LNHDA and CDR2 SQIVND (reference sequence). There are 16 residues in the CDR3.